The 32 T cell receptor beta chains reported below all come from one sample, sequenced in a study of shared clonotypes between healthy human individuals. Using immunoSEQ multiplex PCR, the repertoire was profiled, and TCRdb retains in-frame clones only, with some absent. The data hold over a million clones, with more than 75% observed a single time. Source material: memory CD4+ T cells from PBMCs. Sample subset: CD45RA-negative fraction. These receptors were obtained from a man between 18 and 35 years old in good health. Some clones in this sample may be carry-over from other donors' samples.

The chain uses TRBV7-8 and TRBJ1-5; possible D gene TRBD1, 5 bases. There are 15 residues in the CDR3. Germline CDR1 and CDR2: SGHVS and FQNEAQ. Trimming took off 2 bases at V and 7 bases at J, with 15 bases between the two ends. CDR3 in DNA: TGTGCCAGCAGCTTACGACAGCGGGGTCAGCAGCCCCAGCATTTT. Translated: CASSLRQRGQQPQHF. The full variable domain, completed using reference TRBV7-8 and TRBJ1-5, is GAGVSQSPRYKVAKRGQDVALRCDPISGHVSLFWYQQALGQGPEFLTYFQNEAQLDKSGLPSDRFFAERPEGSVSTLKIQRTQQEDSAVYLCASSLRQRGQQPQHFGDGTRLSIL.

This sequence joins TRBV30 and TRBJ2-7; D may be TRBD2 (5 bases). The germline gives CDR1 GTSNPN, CDR2 SVGIG (reference sequence). This CDR3 contains 13 residues. V was clipped by 1 base and J by 3 bases, with 10 bases between them. CDR3 sequence reads: CAWSETTYYEQYF. CDR3 nucleotide sequence: TGTGCCTGGAGTGAGACTACCTACTACGAGCAGTACTTC.

The CDR3 region has the DNA TGTGCCAGTAGTTTCCCAGACAGCCTCAATCAGCCCCAGCATTTT. It is translated as CASSFPDSLNQPQHF. The chain carries TRBV19 and TRBJ1-5; a possible D gene is TRBD1 (5 bases). This CDR3 region has 15 residues. CDR1 and CDR2 (germline): LNHDA, SQIVND (reference sequence). Trimming removed 5 bases at V and 3 bases at J, with 14 bases between.

This chain links TRBV7-2 with TRBJ2-7, with 9 bases aligning to TRBD2. This CDR3 has 15 residues. Germline CDR1 is SGHTA and CDR2 is FQGNSA. Trimming at V came to 5 bases and at J to 2 bases, leaving 7 bases not matched to a gene. The chain's CDR3 is CASSKLAGLAYEQYF. The CDR3 nucleotides are TGTGCCAGCAGCAAACTAGCGGGCCTAGCCTACGAGCAGTACTTC. Filled out from reference TRBV7-2 and TRBJ2-7, the complete variable domain reads GAGVSQSPSNKVTEKGKDVELRCDPISGHTALYWYRQSLGQGLEFLIYFQGNSAPDKSGLPSDRFSAERTGGSVSTLTIQRTQQEDSAVYLCASSKLAGLAYEQYFGPGTRLTVT.

The chain is built from TRBV29-1 and TRBJ2-3; 11 positions agree with TRBD2. The CDR3 consists of 15 residues. From germline, CDR1 is SQVTM and CDR2 ANQGSEA. V lost 7 bases and J lost 9; bases outside the gene matches: 15. For the CDR3, the DNA is TGCAGCGGCGAAGCCCCGGGACTAGCGGTTGTAACGCAGTATTTT. Encoded protein: CSGEAPGLAVVTQYF.

V gene TRBV4-1 combines with J gene TRBJ2-3; tentatively, D is TRBD2 (5 bases). V lost 1 base and J lost 2, with 13 bases in between. The germline V gene encodes CDR1 MGHRA and CDR2 YSYEKL. This CDR3 has 16 residues. CDR3 in amino acids: CASSQGISGLTDTQYF. CDR3 nucleotide sequence: TGCGCCAGCAGCCAAGGGATCAGCGGTCTCACAGATACGCAGTATTTT.

The chain is built from TRBV7-9 and TRBJ1-5; a possible D gene is TRBD1 (6 bases). Per germline, CDR1 SEHNR and CDR2 FQNEAQ (reference sequence). The CDR3 is 15 amino acids. Between the trimmed V and J ends, which lost 4 bases and 0 bases, there was a span of 10 bases. The CDR3 loop is CASSYGQTSNQPQHF. CDR3 in DNA: TGTGCCAGCAGCTACGGACAGACTAGCAATCAGCCCCAGCATTTT. Full variable domain (outside the CDR3, taken from reference TRBV7-9 and TRBJ1-5): DTGVSQNPRHKITKRGQNVTFRCDPISEHNRLYWYRQTLGQGPEFLTYFQNEAQLEKSRLLSDRFSAERPKGSFSTLEIQRTEQGDSAMYLCASSYGQTSNQPQHFGDGTRLSIL.

This clone was detected once. The J gene is TRBJ1-2, the V gene TRBV28; TRBD1 matches 7 bases. V was clipped by 5 bases and J by 8 bases; unmatched bases: 2. This CDR3 contains 11 residues. The V gene's germline CDR1 is MDHEN and CDR2 SYDVKM. The CDR3 spells CASSETGGYTF. CDR3 DNA sequence: TGTGCCAGCAGTGAGACAGGGGGCTACACCTTC.

The chain couples TRBV28 to TRBJ2-5, with TRBD2 matching 8 bases. The germline gives CDR1 MDHEN, CDR2 SYDVKM. The CDR3 consists of 15 residues. The ends lost 0 bases at V and 5 bases at J; junction bases unmatched: 5. The CDR3 region has the DNA TGTGCCAGCAGTTTATGGGTGCGGGGGGCGGAGACCCAGTACTTC. Protein sequence: CASSLWVRGAETQYF.

The V call is TRBV18, the J call TRBJ2-7; D gene ambiguous. Germline V gives CDR1 KGHSH, CDR2 LQKENI. Trimming removed 4 bases at V and 2 bases at J, with 6 bases between. CDR3 length equals 12 residues. Here the CDR3 reads CASSQRPYEQYF. The DNA of the CDR3 is TGTGCCAGCTCACAAAGGCCCTACGAGCAGTACTTC. The full variable domain, rest sourced from reference TRBV18 and TRBJ2-7, is NAGVMQNPRHLVRRRGQEARLRCSPMKGHSHVYWYRQLPEEGLKFMVYLQKENIIDESGMPKERFSAEFPKEGPSILRIQQVVRGDSAAYFCASSQRPYEQYFGPGTRLTVT.

This clone appeared once. At one end, the junction sequence differs from germline, possibly due to a read error. The gene calls are TRBV15 and TRBJ1-3; TRBD1 might be the D (5 bases). Per germline, CDR1 LNHNV and CDR2 YYDKDF (reference sequence). The CDR3 spans 15 residues. The CDR3 DNA is TGTGCCACCAGCAGATCAGGGACGGTAGGAAACGCCATATATTTT. Translation: CATSRSGTVGNAIYF.

This clone was detected only a few times. The V and J genes are TRBV13 and TRBJ2-1; 10 bases agree with TRBD2. Germline V lookup: CDR1 PRHDT, CDR2 FYEKMQ (reference sequence). The CDR3 totals 14 residues. J lost 6 bases, V lost 5 bases, and 4 bases had no gene match. The CDR3 DNA is TGTGCCAGCAGCCGGACTAGCGGAGCCAATGAGCAGTTCTTC. Its translation is CASSRTSGANEQFF.

This clone occurred many times. The chain recombines TRBV7-2 with TRBJ2-1; 16 nucleotides line up with TRBD2. V lost 3 bases and J lost 3; bases outside the gene matches: 5. The CDR3 has 18 amino acids. The germline V gene has CDR1 SGHTA and CDR2 FQGNSA. Written as DNA, the CDR3 is TGTGCCAGCAGCTTGTTGGGACTAGCGGGAGGGCTCTACAATGAGCAGTTCTTC. It yields the protein CASSLLGLAGGLYNEQFF. The complete variable domain, with remaining parts taken from reference TRBV7-2 and TRBJ2-1, reads GAGVSQSPSNKVTEKGKDVELRCDPISGHTALYWYRQSLGQGLEFLIYFQGNSAPDKSGLPSDRFSAERTGGSVSTLTIQRTQQEDSAVYLCASSLLGLAGGLYNEQFFGPGTRLTVL.

The rearrangement links TRBV27 to TRBJ2-7, with unresolved D. Germline loops: CDR1 MNHEY, CDR2 SMNVEV (reference sequence). The CDR3 length is 15 residues. V lost 6 bases, J lost 0 bases, and 15 bases lay in between. CDR3 sequence: CASRHDARTSYEQYF. The CDR3 nucleotides read TGTGCCAGCAGACATGACGCGCGGACCTCCTACGAGCAGTACTTC.

The chain links TRBV6-1 to TRBJ1-2; 8 bases agree with TRBD1. Germline trimming cut 5 bases from V and 4 bases from J; bases unmatched to any gene: 6. The CDR3 has 14 residues. The germline CDR1 and CDR2 sequences are MNHNS and SASEGT. CDR3 region: CASSPRTGTYGYTF. The DNA for the CDR3 is TGTGCCAGCAGTCCAAGGACAGGGACCTATGGCTACACCTTC.

The count of this clone is one. The chain joins TRBV11-2 to TRBJ2-7, with D possibly matching TRBD2 (5 bases). The CDR3 is made up of 13 amino acids. V was shortened by 5 bases and J by 3 bases, with 11 bases between the two germline ends. Germline V gene sequence: CDR1 SGHAT, CDR2 FQNNGV. The CDR3 loop reads CASSRRMGYEQYF. The CDR3 nucleotides read TGTGCCAGCAGCCGGAGGATGGGCTACGAGCAGTACTTC. Combining the CDR3 with reference TRBV11-2 and TRBJ2-7 gives the whole variable domain EAGVAQSPRYKIIEKRQSVAFWCNPISGHATLYWYQQILGQGPKLLIQFQNNGVVDDSQLPKDRFSAERLKGVDSTLKIQPAKLEDSAVYLCASSRRMGYEQYFGPGTRLTVT.

V gene TRBV6-6 combines with J gene TRBJ2-7; 7 bases fit TRBD2. The CDR3 covers 14 residues. V gave up 6 bases and J gave up 4 bases; unmatched junction bases: 9. Germline CDR1 is MNHNY and CDR2 is SVGAGI (reference sequence). The chain's CDR3 is CASRAGTTKYEQYF. In DNA form, the CDR3 reads TGTGCCAGCAGGGCCGGGACTACCAAATACGAGCAGTACTTC.

This sequence joins TRBV19 and TRBJ2-7; 14 bases are a match to TRBD2. There are 15 residues in the CDR3. The V gene end was trimmed by 6 bases and the J gene end by 6 bases; junction bases not matched to a gene: 7. The germline V gene has CDR1 LNHDA and CDR2 SQIVND (reference sequence). CDR3 DNA: TGTGCCAGTAGCTTGGGACTAGCGGGAGCGGTCGAGCAGTACTTC. Translated: CASSLGLAGAVEQYF.

The J gene is TRBJ2-5, the V gene TRBV10-3; D is possibly TRBD1 (5 bases). The ends were cut back, 6 bases at V and 3 bases at J, with 11 bases in the middle. There are 13 residues in the CDR3. Germline V CDR1 and CDR2: ENHRY, SYGVKD. The CDR3 loop reads CAISPGQEETQYF. The CDR3 DNA reads as TGTGCCATCAGCCCAGGGCAGGAAGAGACCCAGTACTTC.

This clone was counted only a few times. For the CDR3, the DNA is TGTGCCAGCAGCCCCCCGGGGACTAGCGTTCGAGTTACGCAGTATTTT. Translation: CASSPPGTSVRVTQYF. V gene TRBV28 combines with J gene TRBJ2-3, with 10 bases identical to TRBD2. V shed 6 bases, J shed 8 bases, and the junction held 14 bases outside the gene matches. Germline values: CDR1 MDHEN, CDR2 SYDVKM. The CDR3 spans 16 residues.

Many counts were recorded for this clone. V is TRBV4-2 and J is TRBJ1-1, with D perhaps TRBD1 (5 bases). This CDR3 spans 15 amino acids. Germline V gene sequence: CDR1 LGHNA, CDR2 YNFKEQ. V lost 4 bases and J 5 bases, leaving 17 bases between the germline ends. The chain's CDR3 is CASSLDRAGLTEAFF. The CDR3 DNA follows: TGTGCCAGCAGCCTAGATCGGGCAGGGTTAACTGAAGCTTTCTTT.

The chain recombines TRBV25-1 with TRBJ1-1; 9 bases map to TRBD1. The germline V gene has CDR1 MGHDK and CDR2 SYGVNS. Trimming removed 6 bases from V and 10 bases from J; junction bases left unmatched: 9. This CDR3 has 13 amino acids. CDR3 bases: TGTGCCAGCAGACAGGGGGCTTCGTTTGTAGCTTTCTTT. It translates to CASRQGASFVAFF.

As for this clone: This sample includes further DNA sequences coding for the same CDR3. The V call is TRBV5-1, the J call TRBJ2-6; the D gene is possibly TRBD2 (6 bases). The V gene lost 0 bases and the J gene lost 1 base, with 8 bases spanning the gap. The CDR3 covers 16 residues. The germline V gene encodes CDR1 SGHRS and CDR2 YFSETQ. The DNA of the CDR3 is TGCGCCAGCAGCTTGGCGGGAGAATCTGGGGCCAACGTCCTGACTTTC. Translated, it gives CASSLAGESGANVLTF.

The DNA for the CDR3 is TGTGCCATCGCCGGGACAGGGAATCAGCCCCAGCATTTT. Translation gives CAIAGTGNQPQHF. This chain links TRBV19 with TRBJ1-5, with 9 bases fitting TRBD1. CDR3 size: 13 residues. The germline CDR1 and CDR2 sequences are LNHDA and SQIVND (reference sequence). With 10 bases clipped from V and 4 bases from J, the junction kept 5 bases outside the gene matches.

In this sample, this clone turned up once. The genes are TRBV4-1 and TRBJ2-5, with D possibly being TRBD2 (6 bases). Germline CDR1 is MGHRA and CDR2 is YSYEKL. There are 14 residues in the CDR3. Trimming left V 0 bases short and J 4 bases short, with 9 bases between. CDR3 amino acids: CASSQDQAGETQYF. The CDR3 DNA sequence: TGCGCCAGCAGCCAAGATCAAGCGGGAGAGACCCAGTACTTC.

This chain uses TRBV7-3 with TRBJ1-5, with D possibly TRBD1 on 6 matching bases. The CDR3 sequence is 14 residues long. Looked up from germline, CDR1 is SGHTA and CDR2 is FQGTGA. V lost 5 bases, J lost 7 bases, and 15 bases lay in between. The CDR3 coding sequence is TGTGCCAGCAGCCGTTTCGAGGGGGACCAGCCCCAGCATTTT. Its protein is CASSRFEGDQPQHF.

The V gene is TRBV11-2, the J gene TRBJ2-1; possibly TRBD2 for D (6 bases). Trimming removed 5 bases at V and 6 bases at J, with 11 bases between. CDR1 SGHAT and CDR2 FQNNGV come from the germline V gene. This CDR3 has 13 residues. The CDR3 sequence: CASSPTSFNEQFF. CDR3 DNA sequence: TGTGCCAGCAGCCCGACTAGTTTCAATGAGCAGTTCTTC. Filled out from reference TRBV11-2 and TRBJ2-1, the complete variable domain reads EAGVAQSPRYKIIEKRQSVAFWCNPISGHATLYWYQQILGQGPKLLIQFQNNGVVDDSQLPKDRFSAERLKGVDSTLKIQPAKLEDSAVYLCASSPTSFNEQFFGPGTRLTVL.

The rearrangement links TRBV29-1 to TRBJ1-6, with D perhaps TRBD1 (5 bases). From germline, CDR1 is SQVTM and CDR2 ANQGSEA. The ends were cut back, 7 bases at V and 7 bases at J, with 14 bases in the middle. The CDR3 is 13 amino acids. The CDR3 region is CSARDGKNSPLHF. Written as DNA, the CDR3 is TGCAGCGCCCGGGACGGAAAAAATTCACCCCTCCACTTT.

A single count supports this clone. This chain uses TRBV30 with TRBJ2-7; 15 positions match TRBD2. This CDR3 has 17 amino acids. Germline V gene sequence: CDR1 GTSNPN, CDR2 SVGIG (reference sequence). J gave up 0 bases and V 3 bases, and 6 bases lay outside the gene matches. In DNA form, the CDR3 reads TGTGCCTGGAGAGCCGGGACTAGCGGGAGGAGCTCCTACGAGCAGTACTTC. Translation: CAWRAGTSGRSSYEQYF.

The chain links TRBV6-1 to TRBJ1-6; 7 bases are a match to TRBD1. The trim removed 3 bases at V and 6 bases at J, leaving 5 bases unmatched. Germline V gene lookup returns CDR1 MNHNS and CDR2 SASEGT. The CDR3 loop spans 15 amino acids. CDR3 DNA: TGTGCCAGCAGTGATCTGGGACAGAGTAATTCACCCCTCCACTTT. Translating it yields CASSDLGQSNSPLHF.

The chain links TRBV5-1 to TRBJ2-2, with D possibly being TRBD1 (6 bases). The CDR3 consists of 14 residues. Germline V gene lookup returns CDR1 SGHRS and CDR2 YFSETQ. Trimming left V 6 bases short and J 3 bases short, with 12 bases between. The CDR3 sequence is CASTRDTHTGELFF. CDR3 nucleotides: TGCGCCAGCACCCGGGACACTCACACCGGGGAGCTGTTTTTT.

The chain couples TRBV5-6 to TRBJ1-2; D is unresolved. The CDR3 has 12 residues. Germline V gene lookup returns CDR1 SGHDT and CDR2 YYEEEE. V gave up 4 bases and J gave up 4 bases, with 8 bases separating them. As DNA, the CDR3 is TGTGCCAGCAGCATCCGGACCTATGGCTACACCTTC. Its translation: CASSIRTYGYTF.